This T cell receptor (beta chain) was identified during a study of a mutant IDH1 vaccine in newly diagnosed glioma. The time point was: week 23, last vaccination. Alongside topical imiquimod, each dose of vaccine comprised 300 ug of mutant IDH1 20-mer peptide. Profiling relied on immunoSEQ multiplex PCR, and the TCRdb table lists in-frame clones only, not all of them. The sample carries approximately 82,000 clones, over 75% recorded once. V lost 0 bases to trimming and J lost 1 base, with 10 bases between them. This CDR3 has 15 amino acids. Germline V CDR1 and CDR2: SGHDT, YYEEEE. In regard to this clone: No antigen is known for it.

The rearrangement links TRBV5-6 to TRBJ2-5, with a tentative D call TRBD2 (6 bases). Sequenced material: PBMCs, taken from a glioma patient whose treatment included an IDH1 peptide vaccine. The sequence was obtained from a man younger than 45 with glioma. Some clones in this sample may be carry-over from other donors' samples. The CDR3 reads CASSLALASQETQYF. The CDR3 coding sequence is TGTGCCAGCAGCTTGGCTCTAGCGAGCCAAGAGACCCAGTACTTC.